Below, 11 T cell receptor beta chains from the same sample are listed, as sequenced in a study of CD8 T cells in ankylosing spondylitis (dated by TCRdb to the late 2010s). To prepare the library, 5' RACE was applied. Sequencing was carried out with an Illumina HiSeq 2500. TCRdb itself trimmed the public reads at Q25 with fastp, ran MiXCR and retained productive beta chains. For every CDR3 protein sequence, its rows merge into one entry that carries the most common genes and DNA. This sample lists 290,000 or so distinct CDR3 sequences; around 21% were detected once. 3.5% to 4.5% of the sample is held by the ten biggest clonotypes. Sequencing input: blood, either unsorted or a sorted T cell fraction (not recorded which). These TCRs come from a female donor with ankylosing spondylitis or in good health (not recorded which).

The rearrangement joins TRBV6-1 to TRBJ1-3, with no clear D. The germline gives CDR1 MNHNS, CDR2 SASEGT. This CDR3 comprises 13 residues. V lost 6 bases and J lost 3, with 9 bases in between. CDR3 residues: CASSREFGNTIYF. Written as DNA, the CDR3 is TGTGCCAGCAGCCGCGAATTTGGAAACACCATATATTTT.

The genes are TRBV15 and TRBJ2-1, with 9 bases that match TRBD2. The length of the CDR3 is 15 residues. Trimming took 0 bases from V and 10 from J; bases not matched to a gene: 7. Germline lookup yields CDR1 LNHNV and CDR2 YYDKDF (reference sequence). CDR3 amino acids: CATSREVAGAGEQFF. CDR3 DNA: TGTGCCACCAGCAGAGAAGTAGCGGGAGCGGGGGAGCAGTTCTTC. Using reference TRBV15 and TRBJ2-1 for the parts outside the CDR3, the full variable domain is DAMVIQNPRYQVTQFGKPVTLSCSQTLNHNVMYWYQQKSSQAPKLLFHYYDKDFNNEADTPDNFQSRRPNTSFCFLDIRSPGLGDTAMYLCATSREVAGAGEQFFGPGTRLTVL.

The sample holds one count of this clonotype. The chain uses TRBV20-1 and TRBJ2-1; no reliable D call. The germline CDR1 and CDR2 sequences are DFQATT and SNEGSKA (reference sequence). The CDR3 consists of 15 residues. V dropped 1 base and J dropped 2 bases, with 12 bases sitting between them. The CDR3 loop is CSARVLTGTYNEQFF. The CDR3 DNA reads TGCAGTGCTAGAGTTTTAACCGGCACCTACAATGAGCAGTTCTTC.

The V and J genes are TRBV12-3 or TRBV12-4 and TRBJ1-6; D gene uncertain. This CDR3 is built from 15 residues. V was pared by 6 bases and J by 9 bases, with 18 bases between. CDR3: CASSPDPAFGSPLHF. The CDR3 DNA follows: TGTGCCAGCAGCCCGGATCCCGCATTCGGTTCACCCCTCCACTTT.

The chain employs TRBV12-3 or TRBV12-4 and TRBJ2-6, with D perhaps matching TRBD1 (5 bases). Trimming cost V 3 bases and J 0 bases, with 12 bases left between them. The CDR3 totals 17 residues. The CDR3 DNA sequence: TGTGCCAGCAGTTTCCAGGGAACTAACTCTGGGGCCAACGTCCTGACTTTC. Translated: CASSFQGTNSGANVLTF.

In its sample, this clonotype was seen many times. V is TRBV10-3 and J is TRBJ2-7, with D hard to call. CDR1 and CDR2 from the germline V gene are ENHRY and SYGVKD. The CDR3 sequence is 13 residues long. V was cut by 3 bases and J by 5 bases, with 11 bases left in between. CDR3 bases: TGTGCCATCAGTGAAGGAGTCGCCCACGAGCAGTACTTC. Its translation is CAISEGVAHEQYF.

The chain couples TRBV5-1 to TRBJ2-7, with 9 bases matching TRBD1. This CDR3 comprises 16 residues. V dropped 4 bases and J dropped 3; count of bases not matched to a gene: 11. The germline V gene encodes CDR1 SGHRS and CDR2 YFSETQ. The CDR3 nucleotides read TGCGCCAGCAGCCCCGACCCGGGACAGGGAATCTACGAGCAGTACTTC. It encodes CASSPDPGQGIYEQYF.

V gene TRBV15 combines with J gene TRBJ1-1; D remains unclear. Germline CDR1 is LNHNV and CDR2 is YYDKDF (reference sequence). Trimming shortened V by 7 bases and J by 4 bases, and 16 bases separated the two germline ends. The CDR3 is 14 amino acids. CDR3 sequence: CATTPFGEGTEAFF. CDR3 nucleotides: TGTGCCACCACCCCCTTTGGGGAGGGCACTGAAGCTTTCTTT.

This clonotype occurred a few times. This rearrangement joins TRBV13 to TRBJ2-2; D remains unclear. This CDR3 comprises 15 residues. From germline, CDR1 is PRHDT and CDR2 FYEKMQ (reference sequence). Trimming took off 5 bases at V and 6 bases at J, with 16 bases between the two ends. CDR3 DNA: TGTGCCAGCAGCCCACCCGGTGGCCGGGCCGGGGAGCTGTTTTTT. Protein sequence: CASSPPGGRAGELFF.

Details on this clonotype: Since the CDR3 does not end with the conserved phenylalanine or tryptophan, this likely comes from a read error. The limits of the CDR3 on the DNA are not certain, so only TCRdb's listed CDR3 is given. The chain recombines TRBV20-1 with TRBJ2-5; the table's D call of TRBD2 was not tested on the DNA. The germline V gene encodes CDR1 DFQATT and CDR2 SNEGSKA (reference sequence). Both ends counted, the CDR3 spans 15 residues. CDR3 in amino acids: CSATPLLTSKETRST.

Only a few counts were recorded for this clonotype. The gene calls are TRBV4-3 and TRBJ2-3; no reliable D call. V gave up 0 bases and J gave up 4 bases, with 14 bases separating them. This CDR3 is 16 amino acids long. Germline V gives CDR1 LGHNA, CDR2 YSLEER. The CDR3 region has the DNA TGCGCCAGCAGCCAAGATATCACGGCCCGGGCAGATACGCAGTATTTT. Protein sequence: CASSQDITARADTQYF.